The 21 T cell receptor beta chains below come from one sample, sequenced in a study of T cell repertoires in cytomegalovirus infection. These receptors' antigens are unknown. One entry per CDR3 protein, called by TCRdb with MiXCR from the reads. Of some 480,000 distinct CDR3 sequences listed, more than 30% are singletons. The material was cultured PBMCs, obtained from culture after CMV antigen stimulation. These receptors all stem from a human donor in good health (CMV status not recorded). Some clones in this sample may be carry-over from other donors' samples.

The chain combines TRBV25-1 with TRBJ1-1; D remains unclear. Looked up from germline, CDR1 is MGHDK and CDR2 is SYGVNS. CDR3 length: 13 residues. Trimming removed 4 bases at V and 5 bases at J, with 11 bases between. The CDR3 DNA is TGTGCCAGCAGTGTGGCAGGAGGGACTGAAGCTTTCTTT. Translation: CASSVAGGTEAFF.

V and J are TRBV7-8 and TRBJ2-1, with no clear D. The CDR3 length is 16 residues. Trimming shortened V by 2 bases and J by 6 bases, and 17 bases separated the two germline ends. CDR1 and CDR2 from the germline V gene are SGHVS and FQNEAQ. The CDR3 sequence: CASSLLDMFGSNEQFF. The CDR3 bases are TGTGCCAGCAGCTTACTAGATATGTTTGGGTCCAATGAGCAGTTCTTC. Drawing the rest from reference TRBV7-8 and TRBJ2-1, the complete variable domain is GAGVSQSPRYKVAKRGQDVALRCDPISGHVSLFWYQQALGQGPEFLTYFQNEAQLDKSGLPSDRFFAERPEGSVSTLKIQRTQQEDSAVYLCASSLLDMFGSNEQFFGPGTRLTVL.

A few counts support this clonotype. The rearrangement links TRBV12-3 or TRBV12-4 to TRBJ2-1, with 9 bases identical to TRBD2. The CDR3 loop spans 14 amino acids. The V segment lost 1 base and the J segment 8 bases; nucleotides outside the gene matches: 3. For the CDR3, the DNA is TGTGCCAGCAGTTTAGAAGGGACTAGCTATGAGCAGTTCTTC. The encoded protein is CASSLEGTSYEQFF.

The chain combines TRBV11-3 with TRBJ2-7; D is undetermined. CDR1 and CDR2 from the germline V gene are SGHNT and YENEEA. CDR3 length: 14 residues. V lost 1 base and J 4 bases, leaving 11 bases between the germline ends. CDR3 nucleotides: TGTGCCAGCAGCTTAGGTCCAACCGAATACGAGCAGTACGTC. It specifies CASSLGPTEYEQYV.

This clonotype occurred a few times. This chain connects TRBV6-2 or TRBV6-3 to TRBJ2-5; D assignment may be TRBD1 or TRBD2 (5 bases each). The germline gives CDR1 MNHEY, CDR2 SVGEGT. Between the trimmed V and J ends, which lost 5 bases and 5 bases, there was a span of 18 bases. There are 15 residues in the CDR3. The CDR3: CASSLYKTGRETQYF. Written as DNA, the CDR3 is TGTGCCAGCAGTCTATATAAGACGGGGCGGGAGACCCAGTACTTC.

This clonotype was seen more than once but under ten times. J is TRBJ2-2 and V is TRBV7-2; D uncertain. V lost 1 base and J lost 6, with 18 bases in between. The CDR3 totals 17 residues. Germline V gene data show CDR1 as SGHTA and CDR2 as FQGNSA. The CDR3: CASSLGLVLTAPGELFF. The CDR3 DNA reads as TGTGCCAGCAGCTTAGGTCTAGTGTTAACAGCCCCCGGGGAGCTGTTTTTT.

This chain connects TRBV7-2 to TRBJ1-1, with 8 bases lining up with TRBD1. Germline V gene data show CDR1 as SGHTA and CDR2 as FQGNSA. The trim removed 5 bases at V and 8 bases at J, leaving 4 bases unmatched. The CDR3 is made up of 12 amino acids. This chain's CDR3 is CASSRQGLEAFF. In DNA, the CDR3 is TGTGCCAGCAGCCGACAGGGGCTAGAAGCTTTCTTT.

CDR3 protein: CASSSRTGGTQYF. The CDR3 nucleotides read TGTGCCAGCAGCTCGCGGACAGGGGGGACCCAGTACTTC. V gene TRBV7-6 combines with J gene TRBJ2-5, with 10 positions matching TRBD1. The CDR3 totals 13 residues. In germline, CDR1 is SGHVS, CDR2 FNYEAQ. After removal of 4 bases from V and 7 bases from J, the junction contained 3 bases not matched to a gene. The whole variable domain, filled in from reference TRBV7-6 and TRBJ2-5, reads GAGVSQSPRYKVTKRGQDVALRCDPISGHVSLYWYRQALGQGPEFLTYFNYEAQQDKSGLPNDRFSAERPEGSISTLTIQRTEQRDSAMYRCASSSRTGGTQYFGPGTRLLVL.

This clonotype was counted many times. The chain employs TRBV12-3 or TRBV12-4 and TRBJ1-5; D may be TRBD1 (5 bases). V was trimmed by 4 bases and J by 6 bases, leaving 13 bases between them. The CDR3 loop spans 14 amino acids. The CDR3 DNA is TGTGCCAGCAGTTATGGGGGTTTGGGTCAGCCCCAGCATTTT. This encodes CASSYGGLGQPQHF.

J is TRBJ2-3 and V is TRBV7-3, with 8 bases fitting TRBD2. The CDR3 length is 20 residues. Per the germline V gene, CDR1 is SGHTA and CDR2 is FQGTGA. Unmatched junction bases numbered 20, after V lost 4 bases and J lost 2 bases. DNA for the CDR3: TGTGCCAGCAGCTCCAACCCGCCTCCCTGGGGCGGGAGGAACACAGATACGCAGTATTTT. Its protein product is CASSSNPPPWGGRNTDTQYF.

V is TRBV6-4 and J is TRBJ2-1; D tentatively fits TRBD1 or TRBD2 (6 bases each). CDR1 is MRHNA and CDR2 is SNTAGT in the germline V gene. Trimming removed 4 bases from V and 4 bases from J, with 32 bases in between. This CDR3 has 21 residues. In DNA, the CDR3 is TGTGCCAGCAGTGGGGGGGAGGAAAGGGGGTCGGCAGAGAGGGGTTACAATGAGCAGTTCTTC. Translating gives CASSGGEERGSAERGYNEQFF.

This clonotype was observed many times. This chain joins TRBV11-3 and TRBJ2-7; 9 positions match TRBD2. Losses at the gene ends were 5 bases for V and 6 bases for J; bases not matched to a gene: 2. This CDR3 is 12 amino acids long. The V gene's germline CDR1 is SGHNT and CDR2 YENEEA. The DNA of the CDR3 is TGTGCCAGCAGCCTTAGCGGGGGCGAGCAGTACTTC. Protein sequence: CASSLSGGEQYF.

This chain links TRBV7-6 with TRBJ1-3, with TRBD1 matching 7 bases. CDR1 and CDR2 from the germline V gene are SGHVS and FNYEAQ. V trimming: 6 bases; J trimming: 2 bases; junction bases outside the gene matches: 13. The CDR3 covers 17 residues. The CDR3 loop reads CASSSGWDSGAGNTIYF. DNA for the CDR3: TGTGCCAGCAGTTCAGGTTGGGACAGCGGGGCTGGAAACACCATATATTTT.

The table lists this clonotype with a few counts. The rearrangement uses TRBV6-2 or TRBV6-3 and TRBJ1-5, with D possibly being TRBD1 (5 bases). Germline-derived CDR1 and CDR2 are MNHEY and SVGEGT. This CDR3 has 17 residues. Between the trimmed V and J ends, which lost 2 bases and 4 bases, there was a span of 18 bases. CDR3 sequence: CASSYNPRDGRNQPQHF. The CDR3 DNA is TGTGCCAGCAGTTACAACCCCCGGGACGGCCGAAATCAGCCCCAGCATTTT.

A word on this clonotype: Germline is not matched at one junction end, which may reflect a read error. This rearrangement joins TRBV27 to TRBJ2-7, with 10 bases lining up with TRBD1. Per germline, CDR1 MNHEY and CDR2 SMNVEV (reference sequence). The CDR3 covers 14 residues. CDR3 DNA: TGTGCCAGCAGGAGGGACAGGGGAACCTACGAGGAGTACTTC. Amino acids: CASRRDRGTYEEYF.

This chain connects TRBV29-1 to TRBJ2-3; 9 positions agree with TRBD2. J was trimmed by 8 bases and V by 1 base; bases with no gene match: 7. The germline gives CDR1 SQVTM, CDR2 ANQGSEA. The CDR3 has 14 amino acids. The CDR3 coding sequence is TGCAGCGTTGAAGGGCTAGCGGGATTAGCTACGCAGTATTTT. This sequence encodes CSVEGLAGLATQYF.

This sequence joins TRBV7-6 and TRBJ2-1; the D gene is possibly TRBD2 (5 bases). Per the germline V gene, CDR1 is SGHVS and CDR2 is FNYEAQ. This CDR3 has 13 residues. The V and J ends lost 2 bases and 5 bases respectively, with 7 bases between them. The CDR3 DNA reads as TGTGCCAGCAGCTTACCCGGGAACAATGAGCAGTTCTTC. Its protein product is CASSLPGNNEQFF.

CDR3 region: CAWSSAEGGTDTQYF. The CDR3 nucleotides read TGTGCCTGGAGTTCGGCAGAAGGAGGCACAGATACGCAGTATTTT. V is TRBV30 and J is TRBJ2-3; no clear D gene. Germline assignment: CDR1 GTSNPN and CDR2 SVGIG (reference sequence). The germline V and J ends were trimmed by 2 bases and 1 base, with 13 bases remaining between them. The CDR3 runs 15 residues. Full variable domain (remainder filled in from reference TRBV30 and TRBJ2-3): SQTIHQWPATLVQPVGSPLSLECTVEGTSNPNLYWYRQAAGRGLQLLFYSVGIGQISSEVPQNLSASRPQDRQFILSSKKLLLSDSGFYLCAWSSAEGGTDTQYFGPGTRLTVL.

This chain joins TRBV7-2 and TRBJ1-1, with unresolved D. Germline V gene lookup returns CDR1 SGHTA and CDR2 FQGNSA. The CDR3 contains 16 residues. Trimming removed 1 base at V and 0 bases at J, with 12 bases between. CDR3 nucleotides: TGTGCCAGCAGCTTAGGAACGGTGGTCATGAACACTGAAGCTTTCTTT. Protein: CASSLGTVVMNTEAFF.

The chain employs TRBV6-2 or TRBV6-3 and TRBJ1-5, with D maybe TRBD1 (6 bases). CDR3 length: 18 amino acids. The V and J ends lost 2 bases and 1 base respectively, with 18 bases between them. Germline V gene data show CDR1 as MNHEY and CDR2 as SVGEGT. CDR3 bases: TGTGCCAGCAGTTACCCGGACAGTTGGTTGATAAGCAATCAGCCCCAGCATTTT. Encoded protein: CASSYPDSWLISNQPQHF.

On this clonotype: A clone one base away is much larger, so this may be a read error. The V call is TRBV7-9, the J call TRBJ1-2, with D perhaps matching TRBD1 (5 bases). Germline values: CDR1 SEHNR, CDR2 FQNEAQ (reference sequence). The CDR3 contains 16 residues. CDR3 sequence reads: CAGSWGRSPYTYGYTF. The DNA for the CDR3 is TGTGCCGGCAGCTGGGGACGGAGTCCTTATACGTATGGCTACACCTTC.